A single sample gave rise to the 12 T cell receptor beta chains below, sequenced in a study of identical twins. TCRdb reanalysed the 5' RACE reads using MiXCR and keeps one entry per CDR3 protein. The repertoire holds approximately 220,000 distinct CDR3 sequences, around a tenth seen once, with roughly 5% in the top ten. Source material: memory (CD45RO+) T cells sorted from blood. The source is a woman between 18 and 30 years old in good health.

The V call is TRBV9, the J call TRBJ2-1, with 12 bases identical to TRBD2. Germline V gene sequence: CDR1 SGDLS, CDR2 YYNGEE. The ends lost 3 bases at V and 4 bases at J; junction bases unmatched: 5. The CDR3 length is 16 residues. CDR3 nucleotides: TGTGCCAGCAGCGCGATTACTAGCGGGAGGTACAATGAGCAGTTCTTC. It yields the protein CASSAITSGRYNEQFF.

This rearrangement joins TRBV5-6 to TRBJ2-7; 7 nucleotides agree with TRBD1. This CDR3 comprises 15 residues. CDR1 and CDR2 (germline): SGHDT, YYEEEE. V shed 2 bases, J shed 6 bases, and the junction held 11 bases outside the gene matches. The CDR3 sequence: CASSLRRGRSLEQYF. In nucleotides, the CDR3 is TGTGCCAGCAGCTTAAGAAGGGGGCGATCGCTCGAGCAGTACTTC.

In this sample, this clonotype turned up a few times. This sequence joins TRBV9 and TRBJ1-2; no clear D gene. Germline V gives CDR1 SGDLS, CDR2 YYNGEE. V was trimmed by 3 bases and J by 6 bases, leaving 12 bases between them. The CDR3 totals 13 residues. The CDR3: CASSGRFLDGYTF. The CDR3 nucleotides are TGTGCCAGCAGCGGGAGGTTCTTAGATGGCTACACCTTC.

In its sample, this clonotype was seen a few times. The CDR3 bases are TGTGCCAGCAGCACCGGGACACTCCGTGAAGCTTTCTTT. It is translated as CASSTGTLREAFF. J is TRBJ1-1 and V is TRBV9, with a possible D match to TRBD1 (6 bases). This CDR3 region has 13 residues. Germline V gives CDR1 SGDLS, CDR2 YYNGEE. Trimming stripped 4 bases from V and 7 bases from J, with 14 bases between.

This clonotype was detected only a few times. V gene TRBV6-5 combines with J gene TRBJ1-2; D is uncertain. This CDR3 contains 12 residues. Deletions cut 2 bases from V and 5 bases from J, with 6 bases between. The germline V gene encodes CDR1 MNHEY and CDR2 SVGAGI. The CDR3 nucleotides are TGTGCCAGCAGTTACACCGGGTATGGCTACACCTTC. Its translation: CASSYTGYGYTF.

This clonotype was seen a handful of times. This chain joins TRBV7-8 and TRBJ2-1; TRBD2 matches at 10 bases. The CDR3 is made up of 15 amino acids. The germline CDR1 and CDR2 sequences are SGHVS and FQNEAQ. The junction had 10 bases not matched to a gene; V was cut back by 1 base and J by 13 bases. CDR3 coding DNA: TGTGCCAGCAGCTTAGGAAGCGGGAGGGCCCGTCACCAGTTCTTC. This encodes CASSLGSGRARHQFF.

There are many counts of this clonotype. This sequence joins TRBV30 and TRBJ2-1, with D uncertain. V was cut by 5 bases and J by 7 bases, with 15 bases left in between. The germline V gene has CDR1 GTSNPN and CDR2 SVGIG (reference sequence). The length of the CDR3 is 13 residues. CDR3 protein: CAWSVADGNEQFF. The CDR3 nucleotides read TGTGCCTGGTCTGTAGCAGATGGAAATGAGCAGTTCTTC.

This clonotype was seen only a few times. The rearrangement uses TRBV3-1 and TRBJ1-1, with 7 bases that match TRBD1. The V gene end was trimmed by 0 bases and the J gene end by 11 bases; junction bases not matched to a gene: 9. Per the germline V gene, CDR1 is LGHDT and CDR2 is YNNKEL (reference sequence). CDR3 size: 14 residues. The CDR3: CASSQDRATGRAFF. The CDR3 region has the DNA TGTGCCAGCAGCCAAGATCGCGCGACAGGGAGGGCTTTCTTT.

CDR3 sequence (DNA): TGTGCCACTGCCCGGGACGCCGAAGAGACCCAGTACTTC. It codes for CATARDAEETQYF. The genes are TRBV19 and TRBJ2-5; D is perhaps TRBD1 or TRBD2 (5 bases each). The CDR3 runs 13 residues. Germline assignment: CDR1 LNHDA and CDR2 SQIVND (reference sequence). V was pared by 10 bases and J by 3 bases, with 15 bases between.

CDR3: CSARLAGGPLSTDTQYF. For the CDR3, the DNA is TGCAGTGCTCGACTAGCGGGAGGGCCGTTGAGCACAGATACGCAGTATTTT. The chain has TRBV20-1 and TRBJ2-3; 14 positions agree with TRBD2. V lost 5 bases, J lost 0 bases, and 7 bases stayed unmatched. Germline assignment: CDR1 DFQATT and CDR2 SNEGSKA (reference sequence). The CDR3 length is 17 residues.

This clonotype was counted a few times. The chain has TRBV12-3 or TRBV12-4 and TRBJ1-4; D not resolved. This CDR3 region has 13 residues. The V and J ends lost 8 bases and 8 bases respectively, with 15 bases between them. This CDR3 reads CASGRRGSEKLFF. Here the CDR3 DNA reads TGTGCCAGCGGGCGGCGAGGGAGCGAAAAACTGTTTTTT.

This clonotype showed up many times. This chain uses TRBV3-1 with TRBJ1-6; the D gene is possibly TRBD1 (5 bases). Deletions cut 3 bases from V and 11 bases from J, with 11 bases between. Germline assignment: CDR1 LGHDT and CDR2 YNNKEL (reference sequence). CDR3 length: 13 amino acids. The CDR3 is CASSQGDSPPLHF. The CDR3 nucleotides read TGTGCCAGCAGCCAGGGGGACTCTCCACCCCTCCACTTT.